The present entry profiles one TCR beta chain with its context. The CDR3 is 14 residues long. With 0 bases clipped from V and 10 bases from J, the junction kept 7 bases outside the gene matches. Germline-derived CDR1 and CDR2 are SGHNT and YYREEE (reference sequence). The data were taken from a study of lymphopenia after photon versus proton radiotherapy. Assay: immunoSEQ multiplex PCR; the TCRdb copy retains only in-frame clones and omits some. The data contain fewer than 25,000 clones, nearly 95% of them singletons. The clonotype comes from a woman in her seventies with pancreatic cancer. Some clones in this sample may be carry-over from other donors' samples. Sequencing used peripheral blood, obtained from a patient treated with proton-based radiotherapy. The rearrangement links TRBV5-4 to TRBJ2-1, with 7 positions matching TRBD2. Here the CDR3 reads CASSLGEGGREQFF. CDR3 in DNA: TGTGCCAGCAGCTTGGGGGAAGGCGGGAGAGAGCAGTTCTTC.